A selection of T cell receptor beta chains follows, all from one sample in a study of blood T cell repertoires in COVID-19. Here immunoSEQ multiplex PCR was the method, and the copy in TCRdb shows in-frame clones only, minus some. This sample carries a few hundred thousand clones, more than 70% of them seen once, and the ten largest clones take roughly 1.4%. The sequenced sample was PBMCs or T cells enriched from blood (not recorded which). The receptor source for this set is a man aged 25 to 40 who had recovered from COVID-19. CDR3s include the opening cysteine and the closing phenylalanine or tryptophan. The order of the fields is clone size, V gene, J gene, D gene, CDR3 protein, CDR3 DNA. A D gene is named only where the DNA matches it firmly. Expanded clones get a size class; other rows say once, few or many, or leave the size out.

NA	TRBV7-9	TRBJ1-1	TRBD1	CASSSDRARAFF	TGTGCCAGCAGCTCAGACAGGGCCCGAGCTTTCTTT
NA	TRBV11-2	TRBJ2-3	TRBD2	CASSLDLWSGAEDTQYF	TGTGCCAGCAGCTTAGATCTCTGGAGCGGGGCGGAAGATACGCAGTATTTT
NA	TRBV5-6	TRBJ2-7	NA	CASSLWASPSYEQYF	TGTGCCAGCAGCTTGTGGGCCAGCCCCTCCTACGAGCAGTACTTC
NA	TRBV7-6	TRBJ1-1	TRBD1	CASSQGGTGGSEAFF	TGTGCCAGCAGCCAAGGGGGTACAGGGGGCTCTGAAGCTTTCTTT
NA	TRBV7-9	TRBJ2-7	NA	CASSFGRGSYEQYF	TGTGCCAGCAGCTTCGGGCGGGGATCCTACGAGCAGTACTTC
NA	TRBV6-5	TRBJ2-7	TRBD1	CASSYSPTGAAYEQYF	TGTGCCAGCAGTTACTCACCGACAGGGGCAGCCTACGAGCAGTACTTC
once	TRBV11-3	TRBJ2-2	TRBD2	CASSWSTSPTGGTGELFF	TGTGCCAGCAGCTGGTCGACTAGCCCGACTGGTGGAACCGGGGAGCTGTTTTTT
NA	TRBV5-1	TRBJ1-2	NA	CASSLGTNNYGYTF	TGCGCCAGCAGCCTCGGGACAAATAACTATGGCTACACCTTC
NA	TRBV29-1	TRBJ1-2	NA	CSVEGLQGRGYTF	TGCAGCGTTGAGGGCTTGCAGGGGAGAGGCTACACCTTC
NA	TRBV5-1	TRBJ1-2	NA	CASSLESSRNYGYTF	TGCGCCAGCAGCTTGGAGTCTTCGAGAAACTATGGCTACACCTTC
NA	TRBV6-4	TRBJ1-2	NA	CASRGTGSGRGYTF	TGTGCCAGCAGGGGCACAGGGTCCGGGCGAGGCTACACCTTC
NA	TRBV9	TRBJ2-1	TRBD1	CASSAGTATNEQFF	TGTGCCAGCAGCGCCGGGACAGCGACTAATGAGCAGTTCTTC
NA	TRBV11-2	TRBJ2-3	TRBD1	CASSFHRGNTDTQYF	TGTGCCAGCAGCTTCCACAGGGGGAACACAGATACGCAGTATTTT
NA	TRBV5-1	TRBJ1-5	NA	CASSLVAGEGQPQHF	TGCGCCAGCAGCTTGGTGGCAGGGGAAGGACAGCCCCAGCATTTT
NA	TRBV7-9	TRBJ2-5	NA	CASSLPPYQETQYF	TGTGCCAGCAGCTTACCCCCGTACCAAGAGACCCAGTACTTC
NA	TRBV19	TRBJ2-3	NA	CASSIFSTDTQYF	TGTGCCAGTAGTATCTTCAGCACAGATACGCAGTATTTT
few	TRBV30	TRBJ1-1	NA	CAWSHPTGEAFF	TGTGCCTGGAGCCATCCAACAGGGGAAGCTTTCTTT
few	TRBV9	TRBJ1-5	NA	CASSVDGGSNQPQHF	TGTGCCAGCAGCGTAGACGGGGGGTCGAATCAGCCCCAGCATTTT
NA	TRBV18	TRBJ2-1	TRBD1	CASSPPGQGGNEQFF	TGTGCCAGCTCACCTCCGGGACAGGGAGGCAATGAGCAGTTCTTC
NA	TRBV6-5	TRBJ1-1	NA	CASSYSTMNTEAFF	TGTGCCAGCAGTTACTCCACTATGAACACTGAAGCTTTCTTT
NA	TRBV12-3/TRBV12-4	TRBJ1-1	NA	CASGIRENTEAFF	TGTGCCAGTGGGATCAGGGAAAACACTGAAGCTTTCTTT
NA	TRBV5-1	TRBJ1-5	NA	CASSLDGGLSNQPQHF	TGCGCCAGCAGCTTGGACGGGGGGCTGAGCAATCAGCCCCAGCATTTT
NA	TRBV5-4	TRBJ1-6	TRBD1	CASSSNRDRGIPLHF	TGTGCCAGCAGCTCCAACCGGGACAGGGGGATTCCCCTCCACTTT
NA	TRBV30	TRBJ1-2	NA	CAWSVSSASGGYTF	TGTGCCTGGAGTGTATCCTCGGCCAGCGGAGGCTACACCTTC
NA	TRBV7-9	TRBJ1-3	NA	CASSLGEGSGNTIYF	TGTGCCAGCAGCTTAGGGGAGGGCTCTGGAAACACCATATATTTT